A single sample gave rise to the 29 T cell receptor beta chains below, sequenced in a study of a mutant IDH1 vaccine in newly diagnosed glioma. This table comes from immunoSEQ multiplex PCR, and its TCRdb copy is limited to in-frame clones, with some not included. Of 90,000 to 100,000 clones listed, about 87% are singletons. Stated time point: baseline, week 1 (first vaccination visit). Treatment in this sample: pre-vaccination baseline after standard-of-care therapy. Sample: PBMCs, taken from a glioma patient treated with radiotherapy, temozolomide or both. The source is a woman aged 45-65 years with glioma.

The chain has TRBV19 and TRBJ1-1; D not certain. There are 13 residues in the CDR3. Per the germline V gene, CDR1 is LNHDA and CDR2 is SQIVND (reference sequence). Trimming took off 7 bases at V and 0 bases at J, with 9 bases between the two ends. CDR3 sequence reads: CASNGRLNTEAFF. The CDR3 DNA follows: TGTGCCAGTAACGGGAGACTGAACACTGAAGCTTTCTTT. The complete variable domain, with remaining parts taken from reference TRBV19 and TRBJ1-1, reads DGGITQSPKYLFRKEGQNVTLSCEQNLNHDAMYWYRQDPGQGLRLIYYSQIVNDFQKGDIAEGYSVSREKKESFPLTVTSAQKNPTAFYLCASNGRLNTEAFFGQGTRLTVV.

The chain employs TRBV4-2 and TRBJ2-1; D unresolved. The CDR3 is 15 residues long. Germline V lookup: CDR1 LGHNA, CDR2 YNFKEQ. The V and J ends lost 0 bases and 7 bases respectively, with 13 bases between them. The CDR3 loop reads CASSQEPQMQNEQFF. CDR3 nucleotide sequence: TGTGCCAGCAGCCAAGAACCCCAAATGCAGAATGAGCAGTTCTTC.

This sequence joins TRBV6-6 and TRBJ1-5; a weak D match, TRBD1 (6 bases). CDR1 MNHNY and CDR2 SVGAGI come from the germline V gene (reference sequence). CDR3 size: 15 residues. V lost 6 bases to trimming and J lost 5 bases, with 17 bases between them. The CDR3 loop reads CASRAGAWRHQPQHF. In DNA, the CDR3 is TGTGCCAGCAGGGCGGGGGCGTGGAGGCATCAGCCCCAGCATTTT.

This clone was found once. The gene calls are TRBV27 and TRBJ2-3, with D unclear. The germline CDR1 and CDR2 sequences are MNHEY and SMNVEV (reference sequence). This CDR3 region has 12 residues. Between the trimmed V and J ends, which lost 6 bases and 4 bases, there was a span of 8 bases. The CDR3 is CASRRRADTQYF. DNA for the CDR3: TGTGCCAGCAGGCGGAGAGCAGATACGCAGTATTTT.

V is TRBV7-9 and J is TRBJ2-7, with D possibly matching TRBD2 (6 bases). Germline V gene data show CDR1 as SEHNR and CDR2 as FQNEAQ (reference sequence). The CDR3 sequence is 14 residues long. Trimming took 5 bases from V and 4 from J, leaving 15 bases between them. CDR3 nucleotides: TGTGCCAGCAGCCTCTTGGAGGGGATGTACGAGCAGTACTTC. Its protein product is CASSLLEGMYEQYF.

This chain links TRBV10-3 with TRBJ2-7; TRBD2 agrees at 8 bases. V shed 10 bases and J 6 bases; nucleotides not matched to a gene: 8. This CDR3 comprises 12 residues. Per the germline V gene, CDR1 is ENHRY and CDR2 is SYGVKD. The CDR3 sequence is CATHGAGGEQYF. The CDR3 region has the DNA TGTGCCACCCACGGGGCGGGGGGCGAGCAGTACTTC.

J is TRBJ2-1 and V is TRBV18; D is unclear. The CDR3 runs to 14 residues. The V gene lost 2 bases and the J gene lost 1 base, with 6 bases spanning the gap. The germline V gene encodes CDR1 KGHSH and CDR2 LQKENI. CDR3 in amino acids: CASSPSHSYNEQFF. CDR3 bases: TGTGCCAGCTCACCAAGTCATTCCTACAATGAGCAGTTCTTC.

The chain combines TRBV5-1 with TRBJ2-1; TRBD2 matches at 9 bases. The CDR3 is 18 residues long. Germline V CDR1 and CDR2: SGHRS, YFSETQ. The V gene end was trimmed by 1 base and the J gene end by 2 bases; junction bases not matched to a gene: 10. The CDR3 reads CASSLPKNSGGAYNEQFF. The DNA for the CDR3 is TGCGCCAGCAGCTTGCCGAAGAATAGCGGGGGTGCCTACAATGAGCAGTTCTTC.

V and J are TRBV7-3 and TRBJ2-1; 8 bases match TRBD2. The ends lost 1 base at V and 5 bases at J; junction bases unmatched: 4. Germline CDR1 and CDR2: SGHTA and FQGTGA. The CDR3 sequence is 15 residues long. CDR3: CASSLRTGGHNEQFF. CDR3 bases: TGTGCCAGCAGCTTAAGGACGGGAGGGCACAATGAGCAGTTCTTC. The whole variable domain, remainder taken from reference TRBV7-3 and TRBJ2-1, is GAGVSQTPSNKVTEKGKYVELRCDPISGHTALYWYRQSLGQGPEFLIYFQGTGAADDSGLPNDRFFAVRPEGSVSTLKIQRTERGDSAVYLCASSLRTGGHNEQFFGPGTRLTVL.

The rearrangement uses TRBV6-5 and TRBJ2-5, with D perhaps matching TRBD1 or TRBD2 (5 bases each). CDR1 and CDR2 from the germline V gene are MNHEY and SVGAGI. CDR3 length: 13 residues. V lost 6 bases, J lost 5 bases, and 13 bases lay in between. The CDR3 DNA reads as TGTGCCAGCAGCGAAACATGGGGGGAGACCCAGTACTTC. Its translation is CASSETWGETQYF.

The chain employs TRBV7-8 and TRBJ2-7; TRBD2 matches at 9 bases. This CDR3 contains 16 residues. The germline gives CDR1 SGHVS, CDR2 FQNEAQ. Trimming at V came to 1 base and at J to 2 bases, leaving 6 bases not matched to a gene. CDR3 DNA: TGTGCCAGCAGCTTAGGCCCTAGCGGGATACCCTACGAGCAGTACTTC. It encodes CASSLGPSGIPYEQYF.

This clone was detected only once. This chain connects TRBV7-3 to TRBJ2-5; TRBD2 matches 9 bases. This CDR3 is built from 15 residues. V trimming: 2 bases; J trimming: 2 bases; junction bases outside the gene matches: 3. CDR1 SGHTA and CDR2 FQGTGA come from the germline V gene. CDR3 bases: TGTGCCAGCAGCTTACTAGCGGGGCAACAAGAGACCCAGTACTTC. Its translation: CASSLLAGQQETQYF.

The chain recombines TRBV30 with TRBJ2-5, with D possibly being TRBD2 (5 bases). CDR3 length: 13 amino acids. Between the trimmed V and J ends, which lost 1 base and 5 bases, there was a span of 11 bases. Germline loops: CDR1 GTSNPN, CDR2 SVGIG (reference sequence). Here the CDR3 DNA reads TGTGCCTGGAGTGGAGGGTGGCGGGAGACCCAGTACTTC. This encodes CAWSGGWRETQYF.

The chain combines TRBV5-1 with TRBJ2-1; 10 bases fit TRBD2. The V gene's germline CDR1 is SGHRS and CDR2 YFSETQ. J gave up 7 bases and V 2 bases, and 12 bases lay outside the gene matches. The CDR3 extends over 17 amino acids. CDR3 in DNA: TGCGCCAGCAGCTTAGATCCAAGCGGGAGGGCCGTTAATGAGCAGTTCTTC. Residues: CASSLDPSGRAVNEQFF. Using reference TRBV5-1 and TRBJ2-1 for the parts outside the CDR3, the full variable domain is KAGVTQTPRYLIKTRGQQVTLSCSPISGHRSVSWYQQTPGQGLQFLFEYFSETQRNKGNFPGRFSGRQFSNSRSEMNVSTLELGDSALYLCASSLDPSGRAVNEQFFGPGTRLTVL.

The chain recombines TRBV30 with TRBJ2-4; unclear D gene. Germline CDR1 GTSNPN, CDR2 SVGIG (reference sequence). Trimming stripped 0 bases from V and 3 bases from J, with 9 bases between. The CDR3 runs 14 residues. CDR3 in amino acids: CAWSVRRYKNIQYF. As DNA, the CDR3 is TGTGCCTGGAGTGTACGGCGGTACAAAAACATTCAGTACTTC.

The chain recombines TRBV5-1 with TRBJ2-7; D could derive from TRBD1 or TRBD2 (5 bases each). Trimming shortened V by 2 bases and J by 0 bases, and 21 bases separated the two germline ends. Germline loops: CDR1 SGHRS, CDR2 YFSETQ. The CDR3 spans 18 residues. CDR3 DNA sequence: TGCGCCAGCAGCTTTAAACCGGTCGGGACCGCTGCCTCCTACGAGCAGTACTTC. Protein: CASSFKPVGTAASYEQYF.

The J gene is TRBJ2-1, the V gene TRBV27; 13 bases map to TRBD2. With V trimmed by 7 bases and J by 8 bases, 5 bases remained unmatched. CDR1 is MNHEY, CDR2 SMNVEV, per germline (reference sequence). CDR3 size: 14 residues. The CDR3 region has the DNA TGTGCCAGCACCCCGGGACTAGCGGGATATGAGCAGTTCTTC. This gives the protein CASTPGLAGYEQFF.

The rearrangement links TRBV10-3 to TRBJ2-4, with 7 positions matching TRBD1. CDR3 length: 13 amino acids. Germline lookup yields CDR1 ENHRY and CDR2 SYGVKD. With 6 bases clipped from V and 7 bases from J, the junction kept 6 bases outside the gene matches. CDR3 in amino acids: CAISYQQGNIQYF. The CDR3 DNA is TGTGCCATCAGCTACCAACAGGGGAACATTCAGTACTTC.

V is TRBV5-6 and J is TRBJ2-1, with 7 bases fitting TRBD1. Germline loops: CDR1 SGHDT, CDR2 YYEEEE. The CDR3 is made up of 13 amino acids. The V and J ends lost 3 bases and 6 bases, in that order; junction bases with no gene match: 3. As DNA, the CDR3 is TGTGCCAGCAGCTCCGGACAGGCCAATGAGCAGTTCTTC. Its translation: CASSSGQANEQFF.

The CDR3 loop reads CASSGGTVYGYTF. The CDR3 region has the DNA TGTGCCAGCAGTGGAGGGACAGTCTATGGCTACACCTTC. The rearrangement uses TRBV2 and TRBJ1-2; TRBD1 matches 7 bases. The CDR3 spans 13 residues. CDR1 is SNHLY, CDR2 FYNNEI, per germline. V gave up 4 bases and J gave up 4 bases; unmatched junction bases: 3.

This chain uses TRBV5-6 with TRBJ2-3; possibly TRBD1 for D (7 bases). Germline V gene data show CDR1 as SGHDT and CDR2 as YYEEEE. This CDR3 comprises 16 residues. Trimming took off 5 bases at V and 4 bases at J, with 20 bases between the two ends. Written as DNA, the CDR3 is TGTGCCAGCAGTTCCCTCCCAGGGGGGCTTTCAGATACGCAGTATTTT. It encodes CASSSLPGGLSDTQYF. The full variable domain, completed using reference TRBV5-6 and TRBJ2-3, is DAGVTQSPTHLIKTRGQQVTLRCSPKSGHDTVSWYQQALGQGPQFIFQYYEEEERQRGNFPDRFSGHQFPNYSSELNVNALLLGDSALYLCASSSLPGGLSDTQYFGPGTRLTVL.

Only one count was recorded for this clone. The chain couples TRBV28 to TRBJ2-7; D gene unclear. The CDR3 contains 11 residues. Trimming pared 3 bases from V and 6 bases from J, leaving 6 bases between. CDR1 and CDR2 (germline): MDHEN, SYDVKM. CDR3 sequence reads: CASSLGLEQYF. Here the CDR3 DNA reads TGTGCCAGCAGTTTGGGTCTCGAGCAGTACTTC.

This chain links TRBV5-1 with TRBJ1-3; 7 bases match TRBD1. This CDR3 comprises 15 residues. The germline V gene has CDR1 SGHRS and CDR2 YFSETQ. The V segment lost 4 bases and the J segment 3 bases; nucleotides outside the gene matches: 7. The CDR3 spells CASSPLRDSGNTIYF. CDR3 DNA sequence: TGCGCCAGCAGCCCACTTCGGGACAGTGGAAACACCATATATTTT.

The chain links TRBV19 to TRBJ2-1; D unclear. The CDR3 is 15 amino acids. V lost 4 bases, J lost 0 bases, and 10 bases lay in between. Germline CDR1 is LNHDA and CDR2 is SQIVND (reference sequence). The CDR3 DNA reads TGTGCCAGTAGTAGCGTTTCGAGCTCCTACAATGAGCAGTTCTTC. Its protein is CASSSVSSSYNEQFF. Combining the CDR3 with reference TRBV19 and TRBJ2-1 gives the whole variable domain DGGITQSPKYLFRKEGQNVTLSCEQNLNHDAMYWYRQDPGQGLRLIYYSQIVNDFQKGDIAEGYSVSREKKESFPLTVTSAQKNPTAFYLCASSSVSSSYNEQFFGPGTRLTVL.

The chain couples TRBV5-5 to TRBJ2-7, with D possibly called TRBD1 or TRBD2 (5 bases each). This CDR3 has 13 amino acids. V dropped 3 bases and J dropped 5 bases, with 12 bases sitting between them. The germline V gene has CDR1 SGHKS and CDR2 YYEKEE (reference sequence). In nucleotides, the CDR3 is TGTGCCAGCAGCTGGGGGACCCCACACGAGCAGTACTTC. Amino acid sequence: CASSWGTPHEQYF. Full variable domain (remainder filled in from reference TRBV5-5 and TRBJ2-7): DAGVTQSPTHLIKTRGQQVTLRCSPISGHKSVSWYQQVLGQGPQFIFQYYEKEERGRGNFPDRFSARQFPNYSSELNVNALLLGDSALYLCASSWGTPHEQYFGPGTRLTVT.

This CDR3 reads CASSSSGGGEQYF. In DNA, the CDR3 is TGTGCCAGCAGCTCTTCAGGGGGCGGCGAGCAGTACTTC. This chain links TRBV27 with TRBJ2-7; 8 bases map to TRBD1. Trimming cost V 6 bases and J 6 bases; bases outside gene matches: 7. This CDR3 has 13 amino acids. The germline CDR1 and CDR2 sequences are MNHEY and SMNVEV (reference sequence).

This clone was seen just once. The chain combines TRBV28 with TRBJ1-1; 7 positions match TRBD1. CDR3 size: 15 residues. Per the germline V gene, CDR1 is MDHEN and CDR2 is SYDVKM. V lost 6 bases and J lost 4; bases outside the gene matches: 11. In DNA form, the CDR3 reads TGTGCCAGCAGACTGCCGACAGGGTTTGGCACTGAAGCTTTCTTT. This codes for CASRLPTGFGTEAFF. The whole variable domain, filled in from reference TRBV28 and TRBJ1-1, reads DVKVTQSSRYLVKRTGEKVFLECVQDMDHENMFWYRQDPGLGLRLIYFSYDVKMKEKGDIPEGYSVSREKKERFSLILESASTNQTSMYLCASRLPTGFGTEAFFGQGTRLTVV.

The chain couples TRBV9 to TRBJ2-5; the D gene is possibly TRBD2 (5 bases). CDR3 size: 14 residues. Trimming stripped 4 bases from V and 5 bases from J, with 15 bases between. Germline V gives CDR1 SGDLS, CDR2 YYNGEE. CDR3 in DNA: TGTGCCAGCAGCCCATCGGCGACTACTGAGACCCAGTACTTC. This codes for CASSPSATTETQYF.

The chain uses TRBV27 and TRBJ2-1; the match to TRBD2 covers 9 bases. The J segment lost 6 bases and the V segment lost 5 bases, leaving 8 bases of the junction unmatched. The CDR3 length is 15 residues. Germline V CDR1 and CDR2: MNHEY, SMNVEV (reference sequence). The CDR3 DNA reads as TGTGCCAGCAGTCCCCAACTAGCGGGTGTCAATGAGCAGTTCTTC. Translating it yields CASSPQLAGVNEQFF.